Included here is one T cell receptor (beta chain) sequence, with context. The sample holds many counts of this clone. It lacks a known antigen. Because this receptor comes from a mouse, its gene names and germline sequences follow the mouse reference. With the read ending 4 residues before the CDR3 end, the germline J gene is used to fill in that end. These data belong to a study of CD8+ T cells in alopecia areata (dated by TCRdb to the late 2010s). Looking at the study overall: Female C3H/HeJ recipients, 7-10 weeks old, were grafted with skin from C3H/HeJ donors with spontaneous alopecia (about 6-13 months old). To study T cell clonal expansion in alopecia areata, the researchers applied high-throughput TCRbeta sequencing to both the C3H/HeJ mouse model and human patients. On the human side, TCRbeta sequencing was run on scalp tissue and on sorted CD4+ and CD8+ peripheral blood T cells from healthy controls and from alopecia areata patients with either patchy or totalis/universalis disease. Clonality in the scalp was compared among normal scalp (n=4), patchy alopecia areata scalp (n=8), and alopecia totalis/universalis scalp (n=8). RNA was extracted with the PAXgene miRNA kit for fixed scalp, the miRNeasy kit for PBMCs, and the RNeasy kit for mouse skin. TCRbeta CDR3 regions were amplified by immunoSEQ multiplex PCR with 35 Vbeta forward and 13 Jbeta reverse primers. Study-wide findings and limitations: Shared TCR sequences between patients were less evident than in mice, which may be partly attributable to HLA diversity in the patient population. Resident alphabeta T cells in normal human skin are also sequenced, complicating scalp TCR repertoire analysis, unlike mouse skin dominated by gammadelta T cells. Compared with normal scalp, lesional scalp, particularly in alopecia totalis/universalis, had higher clonality and more expanded CD8+ clones, which suggests antigenic drive.

V is pared back by 0 bases and J by 3 bases, with 8 bases lying between the germline termini. The germline V gene gives CDR1 as GKSSPN and CDR2 as SITVG. Inclusive of the bounding cysteine and phenylalanine, the CDR3 is 13 residues long. Only the CDR3 bases that were read are kept: 27 of them, in frame from base 1. Library preparation employed the immunoSEQ multiplex PCR assay. RNA was extracted from all samples and reverse transcribed into cDNA as template for TCR sequencing. First-strand cDNA was synthesized using SuperScript III with a 2:1 mix of oligo-dT and random hexamers. A synthetic immune receptor repertoire was used to measure amplification bias, and any remaining bias was corrected computationally. Libraries were sequenced on Illumina HiSeq with 60 bp reads covering the CDR3, read from J toward V. Turning to the authors' computational methods: Raw reads were preprocessed to remove errors, and CDR3 was defined according to IMGT conventions as the region from the conserved cysteine to phenylalanine. To get clonality, Shannon entropy was normalized by log2 of the number of productive unique TCRs and the result was subtracted from 1. CD4 or CD8 identity of scalp clones was inferred by cross-referencing scalp TCRbeta sequences with sorted blood CD4 and CD8 repertoires. TCRdb took over this immuneACCESS table, retaining in-frame rearrangements with V and J assigned. Such tables are incomplete; in checked studies, under half of the missing clones stem from an unresolved V gene, and the remainder is unexplained. For V, J and clone size, that table is used; D and trimming come from the DNA. The sample counts thousands of clones, each observed more than once. The ten top clones hold over 40% of the sample.

In this chain, TRBV31 is recombined with TRBJ1-1; matching of 6 bases hints at TRBD1 as the D gene. Source material: lesional skin. The sequence derives from a C3H/HeJ mouse with alopecia areata. Regarding MHC type, mice of this strain are H2-k. Partial CDR3 DNA: TGTGCCTGGAGTCTACAGGGAGACACA. Its protein is CAWSLQGDT. The whole CDR3 protein reads CAWSLQGDTEVFF.